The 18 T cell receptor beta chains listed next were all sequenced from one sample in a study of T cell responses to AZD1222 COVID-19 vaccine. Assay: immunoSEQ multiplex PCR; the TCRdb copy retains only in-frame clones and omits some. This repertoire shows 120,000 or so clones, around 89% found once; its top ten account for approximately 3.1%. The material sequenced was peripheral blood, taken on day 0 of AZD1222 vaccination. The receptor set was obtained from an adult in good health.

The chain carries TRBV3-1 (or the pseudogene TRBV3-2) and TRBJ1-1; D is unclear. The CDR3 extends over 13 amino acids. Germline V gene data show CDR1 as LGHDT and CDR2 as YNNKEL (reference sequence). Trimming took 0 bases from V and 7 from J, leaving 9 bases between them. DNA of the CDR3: TGTGCCAGCAGCCAAGATCTAGAAGATGAAGCTTTCTTT. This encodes CASSQDLEDEAFF.

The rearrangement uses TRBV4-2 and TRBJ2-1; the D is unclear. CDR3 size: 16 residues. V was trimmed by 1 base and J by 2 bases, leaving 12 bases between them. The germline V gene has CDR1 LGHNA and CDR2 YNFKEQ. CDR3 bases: TGTGCCAGCAGCCAAGGAGGCGCAGTACCCTACAATGAGCAGTTCTTC. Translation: CASSQGGAVPYNEQFF.

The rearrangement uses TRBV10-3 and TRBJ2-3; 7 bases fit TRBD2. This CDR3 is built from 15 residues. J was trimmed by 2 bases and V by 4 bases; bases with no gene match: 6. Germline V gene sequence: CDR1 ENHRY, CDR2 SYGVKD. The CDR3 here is CAISVSSGSTDTQYF. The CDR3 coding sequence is TGTGCCATCAGTGTTTCTAGCGGATCCACAGATACGCAGTATTTT.

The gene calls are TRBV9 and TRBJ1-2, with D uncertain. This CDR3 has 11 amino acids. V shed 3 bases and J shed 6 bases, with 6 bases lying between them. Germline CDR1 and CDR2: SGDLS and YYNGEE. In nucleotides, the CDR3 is TGTGCCAGCAGCGATGTTAATGGCTACACCTTC. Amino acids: CASSDVNGYTF. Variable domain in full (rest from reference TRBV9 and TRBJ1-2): DSGVTQTPKHLITATGQRVTLRCSPRSGDLSVYWYQQSLDQGLQFLIQYYNGEERAKGNILERFSAQQFPDLHSELNLSSLELGDSALYFCASSDVNGYTFGSGTRLTVV.

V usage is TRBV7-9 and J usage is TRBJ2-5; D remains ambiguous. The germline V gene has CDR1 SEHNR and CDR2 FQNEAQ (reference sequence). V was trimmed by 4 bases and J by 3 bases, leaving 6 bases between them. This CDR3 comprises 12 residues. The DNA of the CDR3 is TGTGCCAGCAGCTCGAGAGAAGAGACCCAGTACTTC. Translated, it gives CASSSREETQYF.

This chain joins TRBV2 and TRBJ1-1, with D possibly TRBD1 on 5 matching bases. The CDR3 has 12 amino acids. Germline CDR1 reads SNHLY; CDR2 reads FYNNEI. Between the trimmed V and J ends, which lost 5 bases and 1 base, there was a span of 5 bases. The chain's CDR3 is CASSTGNTEAFF. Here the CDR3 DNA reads TGTGCCAGCAGTACAGGGAACACTGAAGCTTTCTTT.

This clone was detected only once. This chain's CDR3 is CASSLLGGSPLHF. DNA of the CDR3: TGTGCCAGCAGTCTCCTGGGGGGCTCACCCCTCCACTTT. V usage is TRBV28 and J usage is TRBJ1-6, with TRBD1 as a possible D gene (6 bases). Germline CDR1 reads MDHEN; CDR2 reads SYDVKM. The ends were cut back, 5 bases at V and 10 bases at J, with 12 bases in the middle. The CDR3 spans 13 residues.

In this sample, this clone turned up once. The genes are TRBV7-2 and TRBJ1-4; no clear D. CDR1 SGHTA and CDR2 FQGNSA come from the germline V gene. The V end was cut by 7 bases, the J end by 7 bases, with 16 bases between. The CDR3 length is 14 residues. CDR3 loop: CASTQASEGEKLFF. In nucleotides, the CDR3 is TGTGCCAGCACCCAGGCCTCGGAGGGTGAAAAACTGTTTTTT.

The CDR3 loop reads CATSRRQQNTGELFF. The CDR3 coding sequence is TGTGCCACCAGCAGGAGGCAACAGAACACCGGGGAGCTGTTTTTT. The rearrangement links TRBV15 to TRBJ2-2; D gene ambiguous. Trimming removed 3 bases from V and 1 base from J, with 9 bases in between. Looked up from germline, CDR1 is LNHNV and CDR2 is YYDKDF (reference sequence). The CDR3 has 15 amino acids.

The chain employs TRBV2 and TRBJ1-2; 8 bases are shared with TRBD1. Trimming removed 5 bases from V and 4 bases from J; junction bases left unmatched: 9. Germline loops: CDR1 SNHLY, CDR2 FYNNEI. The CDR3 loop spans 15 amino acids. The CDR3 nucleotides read TGTGCCAGCAGTTTGGCCGGGACAGGACTCTATGGCTACACCTTC. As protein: CASSLAGTGLYGYTF.

The DNA for the CDR3 is TGTGCCAGCAGCGTCTTAGGAGGGCCCGCGAATGAGCAGTTCTTC. Translating gives CASSVLGGPANEQFF. The J gene is TRBJ2-1, the V gene TRBV9; a possible D gene is TRBD2 (6 bases). Germline V gene data show CDR1 as SGDLS and CDR2 as YYNGEE. The CDR3 totals 15 residues. Trimming left V 2 bases short and J 7 bases short, with 16 bases between.

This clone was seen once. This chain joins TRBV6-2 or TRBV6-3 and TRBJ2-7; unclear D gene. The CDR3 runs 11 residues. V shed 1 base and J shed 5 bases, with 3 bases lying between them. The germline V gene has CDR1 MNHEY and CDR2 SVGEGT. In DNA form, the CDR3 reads TGTGCCAGCAGTTACTTCAACGAGCAGTACTTC. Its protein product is CASSYFNEQYF.

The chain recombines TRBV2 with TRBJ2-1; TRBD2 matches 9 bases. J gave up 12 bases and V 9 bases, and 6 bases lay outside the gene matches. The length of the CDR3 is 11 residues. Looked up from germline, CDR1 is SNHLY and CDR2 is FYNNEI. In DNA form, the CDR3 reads TGTGCCAGTTTGTTAGCGGGGGTGCAGTTCTTC. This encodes CASLLAGVQFF.

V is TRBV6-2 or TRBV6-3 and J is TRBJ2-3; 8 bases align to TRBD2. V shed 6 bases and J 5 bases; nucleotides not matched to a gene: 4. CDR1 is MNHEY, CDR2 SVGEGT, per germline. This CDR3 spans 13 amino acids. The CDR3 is CASSGRAKDTQYF. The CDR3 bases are TGTGCCAGCAGCGGGAGGGCCAAAGATACGCAGTATTTT.

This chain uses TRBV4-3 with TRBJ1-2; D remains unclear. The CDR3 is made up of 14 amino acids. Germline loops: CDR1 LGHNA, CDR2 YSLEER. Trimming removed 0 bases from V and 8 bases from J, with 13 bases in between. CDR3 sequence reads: CASSQDRGVGGYTF. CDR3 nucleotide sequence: TGCGCCAGCAGCCAAGATCGTGGGGTCGGGGGCTACACCTTC.

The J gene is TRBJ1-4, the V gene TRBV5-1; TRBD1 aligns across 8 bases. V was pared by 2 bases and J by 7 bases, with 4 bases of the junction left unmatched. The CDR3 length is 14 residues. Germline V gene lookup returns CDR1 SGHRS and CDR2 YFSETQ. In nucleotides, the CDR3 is TGCGCCAGCAGCTTAACAGGGGGGAGTGAAAAACTGTTTTTT. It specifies CASSLTGGSEKLFF.

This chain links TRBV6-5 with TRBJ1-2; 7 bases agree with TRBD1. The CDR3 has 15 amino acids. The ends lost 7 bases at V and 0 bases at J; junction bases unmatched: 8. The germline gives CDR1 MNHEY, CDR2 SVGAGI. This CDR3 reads CASIRDSGANYGYTF. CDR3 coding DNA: TGTGCCAGCATTAGGGACAGTGGAGCTAACTATGGCTACACCTTC.

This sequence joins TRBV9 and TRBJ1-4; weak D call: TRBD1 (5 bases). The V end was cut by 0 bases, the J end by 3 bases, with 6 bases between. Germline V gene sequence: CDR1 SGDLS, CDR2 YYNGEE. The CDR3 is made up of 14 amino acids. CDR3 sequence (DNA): TGTGCCAGCAGCGTAGGGGGGGCTAATGAAAAACTGTTTTTT. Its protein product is CASSVGGANEKLFF.